The T cell receptor (beta chain) described here comes from a study of CD8 T cells in Susac syndrome. Study summary: Patients with Susac syndrome were, at the time of blood collection, therapy-naive, maintained on corticosteroids, or maintained on intravenous immunoglobulin alone.

Germline CDR1 is SQVTM and CDR2 is ANQGSEA. The CDR3 has 14 amino acids. Losses at the gene ends were 7 bases for V and 3 bases for J; bases not matched to a gene: 8. Random hexamers were used to reverse transcribe the RNA input (roughly 0.5 to 1 ug). In TCRdb, the immunoSEQ multiplex PCR reads were re-called with MiXCR into one record per CDR3 protein. The sample carries 80,000 to 90,000 distinct CDR3 sequences, roughly 94% recorded once. TEMRA cells were enriched by FACS, and CD4+ and CD8+ T cells were negatively isolated. J is TRBJ2-1 and V is TRBV29-1; TRBD1 agrees at 8 bases. Sequencing was carried out using CD8+ T cells from PBMCs. The sequence derives from a human donor with Susac syndrome. CDR3 sequence (DNA): TGCAGCGCTGATCTGGGACAGGTCTACAATGAGCAGTTCTTC. Its protein is CSADLGQVYNEQFF.